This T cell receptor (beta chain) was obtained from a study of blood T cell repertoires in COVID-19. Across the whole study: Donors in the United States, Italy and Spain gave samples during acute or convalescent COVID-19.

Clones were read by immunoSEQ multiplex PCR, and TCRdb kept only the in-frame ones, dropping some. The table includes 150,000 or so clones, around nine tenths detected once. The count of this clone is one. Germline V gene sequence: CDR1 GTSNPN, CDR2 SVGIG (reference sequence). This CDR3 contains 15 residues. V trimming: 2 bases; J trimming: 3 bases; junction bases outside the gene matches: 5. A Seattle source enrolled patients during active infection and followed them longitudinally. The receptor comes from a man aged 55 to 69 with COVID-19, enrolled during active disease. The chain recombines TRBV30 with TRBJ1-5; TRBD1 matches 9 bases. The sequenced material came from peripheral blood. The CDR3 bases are TGTGCCTGGAGTCACCGGGACAGGGACAATCAGCCCCAGCATTTT. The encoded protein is CAWSHRDRDNQPQHF.